A single sample is the source of the 19 T cell receptor beta chains below, sequenced in a study of shared clonotypes between healthy human individuals. Only in-frame clones appear in the TCRdb table, and some are missing; sequencing was by immunoSEQ multiplex PCR. Of approximately 510,000 clones listed, 79% are singletons. Sequencing was carried out using PBMCs. Receptor source: a woman between 40 and 50 years old in good health. Some clones in this sample may be carry-over from other donors' samples.

The genes are TRBV27 and TRBJ2-1; 15 bases align to TRBD2. Germline CDR1 and CDR2: MNHEY and SMNVEV (reference sequence). This CDR3 has 16 amino acids. The V and J ends lost 5 bases and 9 bases, in that order; junction bases with no gene match: 8. CDR3 DNA: TGTGCCAGCAGTCCCGGGACTAGCGGGAGGAGAGGTGAGCAGTTCTTC. Amino acids: CASSPGTSGRRGEQFF.

The chain has TRBV19 and TRBJ1-5, with D possibly matching TRBD1 (5 bases). Germline CDR1 reads LNHDA; CDR2 reads SQIVND (reference sequence). The CDR3 consists of 14 residues. The V end was cut by 3 bases, the J end by 8 bases, with 14 bases between. CDR3 sequence (DNA): TGTGCCAGTAGTATGGCGCGGGGCTGGGAGCCCCAGCATTTT. Residues: CASSMARGWEPQHF.

The chain joins TRBV11-2 to TRBJ2-1; tentatively, D is TRBD2 (6 bases). From germline, CDR1 is SGHAT and CDR2 FQNNGV. V was pared by 1 base and J by 2 bases, with 9 bases between. The CDR3 is 15 residues long. CDR3: CASSLVLAPYNEQFF. CDR3 coding DNA: TGTGCCAGCAGCTTAGTACTAGCCCCCTACAATGAGCAGTTCTTC. Together with reference TRBV11-2 and TRBJ2-1, the CDR3 gives the full variable domain: EAGVAQSPRYKIIEKRQSVAFWCNPISGHATLYWYQQILGQGPKLLIQFQNNGVVDDSQLPKDRFSAERLKGVDSTLKIQPAKLEDSAVYLCASSLVLAPYNEQFFGPGTRLTVL.

As DNA, the CDR3 is TGTGCCAGCAGCTTAAGTGGTGGGGGTGAAGCTTTCTTT. Translated, it gives CASSLSGGGEAFF. The chain is built from TRBV11-2 and TRBJ1-1; weak D call: TRBD1 (5 bases). Per germline, CDR1 SGHAT and CDR2 FQNNGV. The CDR3 loop spans 13 amino acids. Trimming took off 2 bases at V and 7 bases at J, with 11 bases between the two ends.

The CDR3 region has the DNA TGTGCCAGCAGTTCAAGAGGAAACACCATATATTTT. It yields the protein CASSSRGNTIYF. The chain combines TRBV28 with TRBJ1-3; D is unresolved. This CDR3 spans 12 amino acids. CDR1 and CDR2 (germline): MDHEN, SYDVKM. V was trimmed by 4 bases and J by 4 bases, leaving 5 bases between them.

The DNA of the CDR3 is TGTGCCAGTAGTAAAGGAGGGAGGGTCAATGAGCAGTTCTTC. Its protein product is CASSKGGRVNEQFF. The chain joins TRBV19 to TRBJ2-1, with TRBD2 matching over 7 bases. The germline CDR1 and CDR2 sequences are LNHDA and SQIVND (reference sequence). The CDR3 extends over 14 amino acids. Losses at the gene ends were 4 bases for V and 6 bases for J; bases not matched to a gene: 6.

This clone has a single count. This rearrangement joins TRBV15 to TRBJ2-5, with 8 bases fitting TRBD2. The CDR3 is 17 amino acids. J gave up 5 bases and V 1 base, and 12 bases lay outside the gene matches. Germline V lookup: CDR1 LNHNV, CDR2 YYDKDF (reference sequence). The CDR3 coding sequence is TGTGCCACCAGCAGAGGGATCCCGGGAGGGCCAGTTGAGACCCAGTACTTC. It translates to CATSRGIPGGPVETQYF.

The chain carries TRBV19 and TRBJ1-1, with TRBD1 as a possible D gene (6 bases). V gave up 7 bases and J gave up 3 bases, with 15 bases separating them. The CDR3 has 14 amino acids. Per the germline V gene, CDR1 is LNHDA and CDR2 is SQIVND (reference sequence). This CDR3 reads CASTMPGHHTEAFF. The CDR3 DNA follows: TGTGCCAGTACTATGCCGGGACACCACACTGAAGCTTTCTTT.

This clone was observed once. The chain combines TRBV19 with TRBJ1-2; possible D gene TRBD1, 5 bases. This CDR3 is 13 amino acids long. From germline, CDR1 is LNHDA and CDR2 SQIVND (reference sequence). The germline V and J ends were trimmed by 3 bases and 8 bases, with 13 bases remaining between them. The CDR3 reads CASSIGGNGGYTF. The DNA of the CDR3 is TGTGCCAGTAGTATTGGGGGGAATGGCGGCTACACCTTC.

The V gene is TRBV2, the J gene TRBJ1-2, with 12 bases lining up with TRBD1. Germline loops: CDR1 SNHLY, CDR2 FYNNEI. CDR3 length equals 14 residues. After removal of 6 bases from V and 5 bases from J, the junction contained 4 bases not matched to a gene. CDR3 in DNA: TGTGCCAGCAGGGGACAGGGGGCATGGTATGGCTACACCTTC. This translates into CASRGQGAWYGYTF.

The chain is built from TRBV30 and TRBJ2-7; D ambiguous. Per the germline V gene, CDR1 is GTSNPN and CDR2 is SVGIG (reference sequence). With 3 bases removed from V and 0 bases from J, the gap between germline ends came to 12 bases. This CDR3 region has 14 residues. In DNA, the CDR3 is TGTGCCTGGAGAGGGCCGGAGAGCTCCTACGAGCAGTACTTC. Its translation is CAWRGPESSYEQYF.

The rearrangement uses TRBV5-1 and TRBJ2-5; 12 bases align to TRBD1. This CDR3 comprises 16 residues. The germline V gene has CDR1 SGHRS and CDR2 YFSETQ. V gave up 5 bases and J gave up 5 bases; unmatched junction bases: 10. The CDR3 protein is CASSEGTGGMAETQYF. The CDR3 DNA follows: TGCGCCAGCAGTGAGGGGACAGGGGGCATGGCGGAGACCCAGTACTTC.

V is TRBV27 and J is TRBJ2-3; maybe TRBD2 (5 bases). The CDR3 covers 15 residues. Deletions cut 9 bases from V and 4 bases from J, with 20 bases between. CDR1 and CDR2 from the germline V gene are MNHEY and SMNVEV (reference sequence). The CDR3 protein is CASTSRGEGPDTQYF. For the CDR3, the DNA is TGTGCCAGTACCTCCCGCGGAGAGGGCCCAGATACGCAGTATTTT.

This rearrangement joins TRBV5-5 to TRBJ2-3; a weak D match, TRBD1 (6 bases). Trimming removed 0 bases from V and 2 bases from J, with 13 bases in between. The CDR3 runs 16 residues. Germline-derived CDR1 and CDR2 are SGHKS and YYEKEE (reference sequence). This CDR3 reads CASSLGSGQYTDTQYF. Here the CDR3 DNA reads TGTGCCAGCAGCTTGGGATCCGGACAGTACACAGATACGCAGTATTTT.

The V and J genes are TRBV7-8 and TRBJ2-1; TRBD2 matches at 7 bases. J lost 6 bases, V lost 8 bases, and 7 bases had no gene match. The V gene's germline CDR1 is SGHVS and CDR2 FQNEAQ. The CDR3 spans 13 residues. CDR3 region: CASGERESNEQFF. CDR3 in DNA: TGTGCCAGCGGGGAGCGGGAAAGCAATGAGCAGTTCTTC.

The chain uses TRBV20-1 and TRBJ2-5; 8 bases are a match to TRBD2. The CDR3 contains 11 residues. Germline V gene sequence: CDR1 DFQATT, CDR2 SNEGSKA (reference sequence). With V trimmed by 6 bases and J by 9 bases, 6 bases remained unmatched. The CDR3 coding sequence is TGCAGTGCCCACACCGGGAGGGCCCAGTACTTC. Translation: CSAHTGRAQYF.

CDR3 sequence (DNA): TGTGCCAGCGAGCAGGAGAACACTGAAGCTTTCTTT. This sequence encodes CASEQENTEAFF. The V gene is TRBV28, the J gene TRBJ1-1; D is ambiguous. Germline CDR1 reads MDHEN; CDR2 reads SYDVKM. The CDR3 has 12 residues. The germline V and J ends were trimmed by 8 bases and 1 base, with 8 bases remaining between them.

This rearrangement joins TRBV6-1 to TRBJ1-3, with 7 bases that match TRBD1. Trimming removed 4 bases from V and 4 bases from J; junction bases left unmatched: 1. The CDR3 consists of 13 residues. Germline V gives CDR1 MNHNS, CDR2 SASEGT. CDR3 sequence reads: CASSGQGGNTIYF. CDR3 DNA: TGTGCCAGCAGTGGACAGGGCGGAAACACCATATATTTT.

The CDR3 coding sequence is TGTGCCAGCAGACCGACAGGGGGCGTGACCACTGAAGCTTTCTTT. Its protein product is CASRPTGGVTTEAFF. This rearrangement joins TRBV7-9 to TRBJ1-1, with 10 bases lining up with TRBD1. The CDR3 consists of 15 residues. The germline gives CDR1 SEHNR, CDR2 FQNEAQ (reference sequence). V was clipped by 6 bases and J by 4 bases; unmatched bases: 8.